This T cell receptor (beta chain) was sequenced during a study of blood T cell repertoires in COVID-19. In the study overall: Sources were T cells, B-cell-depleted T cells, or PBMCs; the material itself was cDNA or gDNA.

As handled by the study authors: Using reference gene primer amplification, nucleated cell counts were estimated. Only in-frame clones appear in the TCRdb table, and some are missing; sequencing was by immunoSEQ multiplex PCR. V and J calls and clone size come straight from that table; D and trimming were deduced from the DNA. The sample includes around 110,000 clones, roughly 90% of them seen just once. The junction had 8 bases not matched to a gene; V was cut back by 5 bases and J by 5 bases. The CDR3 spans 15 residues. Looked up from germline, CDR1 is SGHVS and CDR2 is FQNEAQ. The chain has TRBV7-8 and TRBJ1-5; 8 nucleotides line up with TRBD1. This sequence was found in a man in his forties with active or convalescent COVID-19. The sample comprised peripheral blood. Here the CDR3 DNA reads TGTGCCAGCAGCCCCCGGGACAGGCCAGATCAGCCCCAGCATTTT. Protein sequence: CASSPRDRPDQPQHF.